This is a list of T cell receptor beta chains from one sample in a study of T-cell memory formation after mild COVID-19. TCRdb re-called the 5' RACE reads with MiXCR, one entry per CDR3 protein. The sample includes around 420,000 distinct CDR3 sequences, approximately 24% of them seen just once. Sequenced sample: PBMCs or a T cell subset sorted from them (not recorded which). The origin of the receptors is an adult woman who had mild COVID-19 (a few samples of this study predate the infection). Cell type and time point are not known. The CDR3 runs from the conserved cysteine through the conserved F or W. D genes are given only for firm matches. Rows give clone size only sometimes, using once, few, many, or a class for an expanded clone.

CDR3 protein | CDR3 DNA | V gene | D gene | J gene | clone size
CASSQQQFSNQPQHF | TGCGCCAGCAGCCAACAACAGTTTAGCAATCAGCCCCAGCATTTT | TRBV4-1 | . | TRBJ1-5 | few
CASSLNLAGNNEQFF | TGTGCCAGCAGCTTGAATCTAGCGGGGAACAATGAGCAGTTCTTC | TRBV5-6 | TRBD2 | TRBJ2-1 | few
CASSDSRGKGTQYF | TGTGCCAGCAGTGATAGCAGGGGAAAAGGGACCCAGTACTTC | TRBV25-1 | . | TRBJ2-5 | .
CASSLVQNTEAFF | TGTGCCAGCAGCCTAGTACAGAACACTGAAGCTTTCTTT | TRBV6-2/TRBV6-3 | . | TRBJ1-1 | few
CASKPSGLASYTGELFF | TGTGCCAGTAAGCCTTCTGGACTAGCGTCCTACACCGGGGAGCTGTTTTTT | TRBV19 | TRBD2 | TRBJ2-2 | .
CASRKDRQAFF | TGTGCCAGCAGGAAGGACAGGCAAGCTTTCTTT | TRBV7-2 | TRBD1 | TRBJ1-1 | many
CASSPPDGSYEQYF | TGTGCCAGCAGCCCCCCGGACGGATCCTACGAGCAGTACTTC | TRBV7-6 | . | TRBJ2-7 | .
CASSLLGSQGGNYGYTF | TGTGCCAGCAGTTTATTGGGGTCACAGGGGGGGAACTATGGCTACACCTTC | TRBV12-3/TRBV12-4 | TRBD1 | TRBJ1-2 | few
CASSPGPGGADTQYF | TGTGCCAGCAGCCCCGGACCCGGGGGGGCAGATACGCAGTATTTT | TRBV7-3 | TRBD2 | TRBJ2-3 | few
CSARKRRGGSGEGERNTEAFF | TGCAGTGCTAGAAAAAGGAGAGGAGGTTCGGGGGAGGGTGAGAGAAACACTGAAGCTTTCTTT | TRBV20-1 | . | TRBJ1-1 | .
CATAEIAYEQYF | TGTGCGACCGCGGAAATAGCGTACGAGCAGTACTTC | TRBV7-9 | . | TRBJ2-7 | many
CASSLGLAGRISGANVLTF | TGTGCCAGCAGTTTGGGACTAGCGGGGCGGATCTCTGGGGCCAACGTCCTGACTTTC | TRBV12-3/TRBV12-4 | TRBD2 | TRBJ2-6 | few
CASSYSIAAGSYEQYF | TGTGCCAGCAGTTACTCGATTGCGGCGGGCTCCTACGAGCAGTACTTC | TRBV6-2/TRBV6-3 | . | TRBJ2-7 | few
CASSQGGGQETQYF | TGTGCCAGCAGCCAGGGAGGGGGGCAAGAGACCCAGTACTTC | TRBV4-2 | . | TRBJ2-5 | few
CASSVDWGDAEAFF | TGTGCCAGCAGCGTCGATTGGGGCGACGCTGAAGCTTTCTTT | TRBV9 | . | TRBJ1-1 | .
CASSFSGSSDTQYF | TGTGCCAGCAGTTTTTCGGGCAGCTCAGATACGCAGTATTTT | TRBV12-3/TRBV12-4 | . | TRBJ2-3 | .
CATSSLAGRTDTQYF | TGTGCCACCAGCAGTCTAGCGGGACGCACAGATACGCAGTATTTT | TRBV15 | TRBD2 | TRBJ2-3 | .
CASSPGGIHNEQFF | TGCGCCAGCAGCCCAGGTGGAATCCACAATGAGCAGTTCTTC | TRBV5-1 | . | TRBJ2-1 | few
CASSHDRTGGYTF | TGCGCCAGCAGCCATGATAGGACCGGGGGCTACACCTTC | TRBV4-1 | . | TRBJ1-2 | few
CASSPTGSSGSYEQYF | TGTGCCAGCTCACCGACAGGATCTAGCGGGTCTTACGAGCAGTACTTC | TRBV18 | TRBD2 | TRBJ2-7 | few
CASSRTLDLSGNTIYF | TGTGCCAGCAGCCGGACCTTAGACCTCTCTGGAAACACCATATATTTT | TRBV7-6 | . | TRBJ1-3 | .
CASSEYLPPHPQYF | TGTGCCAGCAGTGAATACCTGCCGCCCCATCCGCAGTACTTC | TRBV25-1 | . | TRBJ2-7 | .
CASSQGAALHEQYF | TGTGCCAGCAGCCAAGGTGCTGCGCTACACGAGCAGTACTTC | TRBV3-1 | . | TRBJ2-7 | few
CASSDQPQGTDTQYF | TGTGCCAGCAGTGACCAACCGCAAGGCACAGATACGCAGTATTTT | TRBV6-4 | . | TRBJ2-3 | few
CASSSEQFF | TGTGCCAGCAGTTCCGAGCAGTTCTTC | TRBV6-6 | . | TRBJ2-1 | .
CASTMTRRTNEQFF | TGTGCCAGCACCATGACTAGGAGGACCAATGAGCAGTTCTTC | TRBV12-3/TRBV12-4 | . | TRBJ2-1 | .
CACRAGLRDTQYF | TGTGCCTGCAGGGCAGGTCTGAGAGATACGCAGTATTTT | TRBV5-6 | . | TRBJ2-3 | few
CASSWAYTSTDTQYF | TGTGCCAGCAGTTGGGCCTACACTAGCACAGATACGCAGTATTTT | TRBV12-3/TRBV12-4 | . | TRBJ2-3 | .
CASSLVSVYGYTF | TGTGCCAGCAGCTTAGTATCGGTTTATGGCTACACCTTC | TRBV7-9 | . | TRBJ1-2 | few
CATSDLRDTGELFF | TGTGCCACCAGTGATTTGCGGGACACCGGGGAGCTGTTTTTT | TRBV24-1 | . | TRBJ2-2 | .
CASSRPGSNEQFF | TGTGCCAGCAGCCGTCCAGGGTCCAATGAGCAGTTCTTC | TRBV7-7 | . | TRBJ2-1 | few
CASTPARDRGSGELFF | TGTGCCAGCACCCCTGCCCGGGACAGGGGGTCCGGGGAGCTGTTTTTT | TRBV12-3/TRBV12-4 | TRBD1 | TRBJ2-2 | .
CASSSVVGQLSGNTIYF | TGTGCCAGCAGTTCCGTGGTCGGACAGCTCTCTGGAAACACCATATATTTT | TRBV12-3/TRBV12-4 | . | TRBJ1-3 | few
CSAGTDFYEQYF | TGCAGCGCCGGGACAGATTTCTACGAGCAGTACTTC | TRBV29-1 | TRBD1 | TRBJ2-7 | .
CASSQDHRRFGDQPQHF | TGCGCCAGCAGCCAAGACCACAGGAGGTTTGGGGATCAGCCCCAGCATTTT | TRBV4-3 | . | TRBJ1-5 | .